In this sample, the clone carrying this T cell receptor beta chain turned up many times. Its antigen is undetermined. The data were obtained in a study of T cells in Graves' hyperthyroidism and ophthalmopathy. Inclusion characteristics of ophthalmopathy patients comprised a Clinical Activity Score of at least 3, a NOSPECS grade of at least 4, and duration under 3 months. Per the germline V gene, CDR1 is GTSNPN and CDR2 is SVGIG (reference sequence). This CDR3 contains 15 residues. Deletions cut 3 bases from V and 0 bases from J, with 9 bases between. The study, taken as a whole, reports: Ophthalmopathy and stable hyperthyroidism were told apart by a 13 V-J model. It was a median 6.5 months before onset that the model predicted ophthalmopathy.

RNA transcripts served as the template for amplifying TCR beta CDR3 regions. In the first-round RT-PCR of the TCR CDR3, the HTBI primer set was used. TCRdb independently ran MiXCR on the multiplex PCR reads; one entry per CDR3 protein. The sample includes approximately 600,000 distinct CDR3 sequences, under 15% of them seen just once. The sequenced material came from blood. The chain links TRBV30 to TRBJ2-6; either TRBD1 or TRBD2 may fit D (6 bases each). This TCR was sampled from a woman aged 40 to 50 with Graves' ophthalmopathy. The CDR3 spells CAWRGGSSGANVLTF. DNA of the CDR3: TGTGCCTGGAGAGGGGGGAGCTCTGGGGCCAACGTCCTGACTTTC.